The 21 T cell receptor beta chains below come from one sample, sequenced in a study of identical twins. TCRdb reprocessed the 5' RACE reads via MiXCR and lists one record per CDR3 protein. The profile shows over 600,000 distinct CDR3 sequences, approximately 21% of them singletons. These same records also appear under a second study, on T cells expressing NK-cell markers.

The sequenced material came from PBMCs. The receptors shown here come from a woman younger than 30 in good health.

The chain recombines TRBV5-1 with TRBJ2-7; TRBD1 agrees at 9 bases. Germline CDR1 is SGHRS and CDR2 is YFSETQ. The CDR3 totals 14 residues. V lost 3 bases to trimming and J lost 3 bases; unmatched junction nucleotides: 4. CDR3 coding DNA: TGCGCCAGCAGCTGGACAGGGGAGGGCTACGAGCAGTACTTC. This gives the protein CASSWTGEGYEQYF.

The rearrangement joins TRBV24-1 to TRBJ2-1; D gene unclear. CDR1 is KGHDR, CDR2 SFDVKD, per germline. V shed 3 bases and J shed 4 bases, with 9 bases lying between them. CDR3 length equals 14 residues. The CDR3 loop reads CATSDLPPYNEQFF. CDR3 coding DNA: TGTGCCACCAGTGATCTTCCCCCGTACAATGAGCAGTTCTTC.

The chain joins TRBV10-3 to TRBJ2-1, with 9 bases fitting TRBD2. V shed 6 bases and J 6 bases; nucleotides not matched to a gene: 6. Germline lookup yields CDR1 ENHRY and CDR2 SYGVKD. The CDR3 loop spans 14 amino acids. The CDR3 loop reads CAISAGTSLNEQFF. CDR3 DNA: TGTGCCATCAGCGCCGGGACTAGCCTCAATGAGCAGTTCTTC.

The chain joins TRBV7-3 to TRBJ2-3; tentative D call: TRBD2 (6 bases). V was pared by 8 bases and J by 0 bases, with 15 bases between. This CDR3 region has 15 residues. Germline V gene lookup returns CDR1 SGHTA and CDR2 FQGTGA. The DNA of the CDR3 is TGTGCCAGCGGCGTAGCCGGGACTAGCACAGATACGCAGTATTTT. It encodes CASGVAGTSTDTQYF.

The rearrangement uses TRBV9 and TRBJ2-7; D is unclear. This CDR3 contains 12 residues. Germline-derived CDR1 and CDR2 are SGDLS and YYNGEE. Trimming cost V 2 bases and J 6 bases, with 9 bases left between them. The CDR3 DNA sequence: TGTGCCAGCAGCGTTGGAGCTACCGAGCAGTACTTC. Translation: CASSVGATEQYF.

The chain combines TRBV12-3 or TRBV12-4 with TRBJ2-1; D is undetermined. This CDR3 has 12 residues. With 2 bases removed from V and 9 bases from J, the gap between germline ends came to 8 bases. CDR3 sequence reads: CASSLNPGEQFF. The CDR3 DNA reads TGTGCCAGCAGTTTAAACCCGGGTGAGCAGTTCTTC.

V and J are TRBV12-3 or TRBV12-4 and TRBJ2-2; 9 bases match TRBD2. The CDR3 consists of 16 residues. Unmatched junction bases numbered 6, after V lost 6 bases and J lost 1 base. CDR3 sequence: CASRSLLAGNTGELFF. CDR3 bases: TGTGCCAGCAGATCTCTACTAGCGGGGAACACCGGGGAGCTGTTTTTT.

This chain uses TRBV10-3 with TRBJ2-3, with D possibly TRBD1 on 5 matching bases. CDR1 and CDR2 from the germline V gene are ENHRY and SYGVKD. This CDR3 has 13 amino acids. Trimming took off 7 bases at V and 4 bases at J, with 12 bases between the two ends. CDR3 residues: CAIKDSSPDTQYF. The CDR3 DNA reads as TGTGCCATCAAAGACAGTAGTCCAGATACGCAGTATTTT.

The sample holds a few counts of this clonotype. This chain uses TRBV6-2 or TRBV6-3 with TRBJ1-5; D is possibly TRBD1 (5 bases). Germline V gene sequence: CDR1 MNHEY, CDR2 SVGEGT. This CDR3 contains 14 residues. Between the trimmed V and J ends, which lost 2 bases and 7 bases, there was a span of 12 bases. CDR3 nucleotides: TGTGCCAGCAGTTACAGGGCAGGGAGCCAGCCCCAGCATTTT. This sequence encodes CASSYRAGSQPQHF.

This clonotype has more than one count but fewer than ten. This chain uses TRBV4-2 with TRBJ2-5; 9 bases are shared with TRBD2. The CDR3 consists of 16 residues. V was pared by 0 bases and J by 1 base, with 3 bases of the junction left unmatched. Germline V lookup: CDR1 LGHNA, CDR2 YNFKEQ. CDR3 bases: TGTGCCAGCAGCCAAGAGGAGCGGGGGGCCCAAGAGACCCAGTACTTC. This sequence encodes CASSQEERGAQETQYF.

V is TRBV7-2 and J is TRBJ2-3; a weak D match, TRBD1 (5 bases). CDR3 size: 13 residues. Germline values: CDR1 SGHTA, CDR2 FQGNSA. The germline V and J ends were trimmed by 4 bases and 5 bases, with 10 bases remaining between them. The CDR3 coding sequence is TGTGCCAGCAGCTCGCAAAGGGGAGATACGCAGTATTTT. This sequence encodes CASSSQRGDTQYF.

The chain links TRBV7-6 to TRBJ2-3, with D possibly called TRBD1 or TRBD2 (5 bases each). Germline V gene sequence: CDR1 SGHVS, CDR2 FNYEAQ. Trimming took 1 base from V and 6 from J, leaving 17 bases between them. This CDR3 is built from 16 residues. In DNA form, the CDR3 reads TGTGCCAGCAGCTTAGGATGGGACGGACTCGGGGATACGCAGTATTTT. This encodes CASSLGWDGLGDTQYF.

This chain links TRBV27 with TRBJ2-3; D may be TRBD2 (5 bases). V was trimmed by 8 bases and J by 2 bases, leaving 17 bases between them. The germline V gene encodes CDR1 MNHEY and CDR2 SMNVEV (reference sequence). This CDR3 has 15 amino acids. The CDR3 bases are TGTGCCAGCGGGGAGACCGGGGAACACACAGATACGCAGTATTTT. Its translation is CASGETGEHTDTQYF.

This chain joins TRBV9 and TRBJ2-5, with D unclear. Germline V gene lookup returns CDR1 SGDLS and CDR2 YYNGEE. The CDR3 is 15 amino acids. Trimming took off 4 bases at V and 1 base at J, with 14 bases between the two ends. CDR3 nucleotide sequence: TGTGCCAGCAGCTCGCCGGTGGCATTCCAAGAGACCCAGTACTTC. The encoded protein is CASSSPVAFQETQYF.

This clonotype was counted only a few times. The rearrangement links TRBV12-3 or TRBV12-4 to TRBJ2-5, with TRBD2 identical over 8 bases. The CDR3 totals 15 residues. The trim removed 5 bases at V and 3 bases at J, leaving 8 bases unmatched. The CDR3 DNA reads TGTGCCAGCAGTCACCTCGAAGCGGGGGAAGAGACCCAGTACTTC. Translation gives CASSHLEAGEETQYF.

Ten or more counts support this clonotype. This chain links TRBV5-1 with TRBJ2-5, with 10 bases lining up with TRBD2. CDR1 and CDR2 from the germline V gene are SGHRS and YFSETQ. CDR3 length: 16 amino acids. J gave up 4 bases and V 5 bases, and 11 bases lay outside the gene matches. In DNA form, the CDR3 reads TGCGCCAGCAGGAGGAGGCTAGCGGGAGAAGGAGAGACCCAGTACTTC. This gives the protein CASRRRLAGEGETQYF. The full variable domain, in which reference TRBV5-1 and TRBJ2-5 provide the parts outside the CDR3, is KAGVTQTPRYLIKTRGQQVTLSCSPISGHRSVSWYQQTPGQGLQFLFEYFSETQRNKGNFPGRFSGRQFSNSRSEMNVSTLELGDSALYLCASRRRLAGEGETQYFGPGTRLLVL.

The J gene is TRBJ2-7, the V gene TRBV5-5; 8 bases agree with TRBD1. V trimming: 4 bases; J trimming: 0 bases; junction bases outside the gene matches: 9. This CDR3 contains 16 residues. In germline, CDR1 is SGHKS, CDR2 YYEKEE (reference sequence). The CDR3: CASSRRTGLSSYEQYF. The CDR3 nucleotides read TGTGCCAGCAGCCGACGGACAGGGTTAAGCTCCTACGAGCAGTACTTC.

This chain joins TRBV6-2 or TRBV6-3 and TRBJ2-1, with TRBD1 matching over 9 bases. J gave up 7 bases and V 5 bases, and 15 bases lay outside the gene matches. Germline assignment: CDR1 MNHEY and CDR2 SVGEGT. The CDR3 totals 17 residues. The CDR3 bases are TGTGCCAGCAGTGACCCTCTGGGACAGGGCTTGAGGAATGAGCAGTTCTTC. Amino acids: CASSDPLGQGLRNEQFF.

This clonotype was seen at least ten times. The rearrangement joins TRBV12-3 or TRBV12-4 to TRBJ2-3; 10 nucleotides agree with TRBD2. The CDR3 covers 16 residues. The ends lost 5 bases at V and 1 base at J; junction bases unmatched: 6. The CDR3 sequence: CASSPGTSVRTDTQYF. The DNA of the CDR3 is TGTGCCAGCAGTCCCGGGACTAGCGTACGCACAGATACGCAGTATTTT.

This clonotype appeared a few times. This CDR3 reads CASSTGTVETQYF. The CDR3 DNA follows: TGTGCCAGCAGCACCGGGACAGTGGAGACCCAGTACTTC. V is TRBV5-6 and J is TRBJ2-5; the match to TRBD1 covers 7 bases. With 4 bases clipped from V and 5 bases from J, the junction kept 5 bases outside the gene matches. This CDR3 region has 13 residues. The germline gives CDR1 SGHDT, CDR2 YYEEEE.

This clonotype occurred a few times. The J gene is TRBJ2-6, the V gene TRBV6-1, with 10 bases matching TRBD1. After removal of 9 bases from V and 0 bases from J, the junction contained 2 bases not matched to a gene. Germline V gene sequence: CDR1 MNHNS, CDR2 SASEGT. The CDR3 runs 15 residues. The CDR3 loop is CASGTGASGANVLTF. The CDR3 DNA follows: TGTGCCAGTGGGACAGGGGCCTCTGGGGCCAACGTCCTGACTTTC.